One and the same sample provided the 2 T cell receptor beta chains below, sequenced in a study of T cells in Graves' hyperthyroidism and ophthalmopathy. Regions amplified from RNA transcripts were the TCR beta CDR3 regions. HTBI primers were the set used in a first-round RT-PCR of the TCR CDR3. TCRdb processed the multiplex PCR reads anew with MiXCR; each CDR3 protein has one entry. This sample has under 800,000 distinct CDR3 sequences; less than 15% occur once, and the top ten carry about a tenth. Sequences were obtained from blood. The receptors stem from a woman aged 18-29 years with Graves' hyperthyroidism.

In this sample, this clonotype turned up many times. V and J are TRBV2 and TRBJ1-2; no firm D call. Germline CDR1 and CDR2: SNHLY and FYNNEI. CDR3 size: 12 residues. Trimming removed 6 bases at V and 5 bases at J, with 10 bases between. The CDR3 DNA is TGTGCCAGCAGGGGAGGGCTGTATGGCTACACCTTC. Residues: CASRGGLYGYTF.

This clonotype was detected many times. The gene calls are TRBV7-9 and TRBJ2-1; 8 bases match TRBD2. With V trimmed by 2 bases and J by 4 bases, 4 bases remained unmatched. CDR3 size: 15 residues. The germline gives CDR1 SEHNR, CDR2 FQNEAQ (reference sequence). Here the CDR3 DNA reads TGTGCCAGCAGCTTAATCCAGCGGGGGTACAATGAGCAGTTCTTC. It specifies CASSLIQRGYNEQFF. The full variable domain, completed using reference TRBV7-9 and TRBJ2-1, is DTGVSQNPRHKITKRGQNVTFRCDPISEHNRLYWYRQTLGQGPEFLTYFQNEAQLEKSRLLSDRFSAERPKGSFSTLEIQRTEQGDSAMYLCASSLIQRGYNEQFFGPGTRLTVL.